The TCR beta chain described here comes from a study of CD8 T cells in ankylosing spondylitis. Study results and caveats: Before this, some motif variants had been reported in reactive arthritis synovial fluid and blood. Seven to nine highly homologous variants made up a TCR beta motif that seemed to typify ankylosing spondylitis blood.

MiXCR, applied by TCRdb to the 5' RACE reads, yields one record per CDR3 protein. This repertoire shows roughly 670,000 distinct CDR3 sequences, around 17% found once; its top ten account for around 19%. V lost 7 bases and J lost 0, with 6 bases in between. The CDR3 has 11 amino acids. The germline CDR1 and CDR2 sequences are DFQATT and SNEGSKA (reference sequence). Turning to this clonotype: Its specificity is not known.

The material sequenced was blood, either unsorted or a sorted T cell fraction (not recorded which). The genes are TRBV20-1 and TRBJ1-2; D uncertain. The origin of this receptor is a male donor with ankylosing spondylitis. CDR3 bases: TGCAGTGTGGGAACTAACTATGGCTACACCTTC. This sequence encodes CSVGTNYGYTF.